This TCR beta chain was recovered during a study of blood T cells in healthy people across ages. Overall study findings and caveats: Age brought a roughly linear fall in TCR beta diversity measured per million T cells. Diversity of TCR beta correlated strongly with naive T cell percentage.

This clonotype was observed many times. No antigen is known for it. Germline trimming cut 5 bases from V and 5 bases from J; bases unmatched to any gene: 6. The CDR3 covers 14 residues. Germline V gives CDR1 LGHDT, CDR2 YNNKEL (reference sequence). Alongside a J-beta primer mix, a sample-barcoded 5' primer served in a second PCR lasting roughly 6 to 12 cycles. From each sample, at least 2.5 million paired-end reads containing CDR3 were obtained. TCRdb itself ran the 5' RACE reads through MiXCR, one entry per CDR3 protein. The sample yields under 1,000,000 distinct CDR3 sequences, approximately 35% seen once.

This chain uses TRBV3-1 with TRBJ2-7, with 10 nucleotides matching TRBD2. The sequencing sample was made of blood. This sequence originates from a man between 18 and 35 years old in good health. CDR3 sequence reads: CASSSGLAIHEQYF. The CDR3 DNA is TGTGCCAGCAGCTCGGGACTAGCGATCCACGAGCAGTACTTC.